One sample yielded the 6 T cell receptor beta chains listed below, sequenced in a study of T cell changes during pregnancy in multiple sclerosis. Using immunoSEQ multiplex PCR, the repertoire was profiled, and TCRdb retains in-frame clones only, with some absent. The data show approximately 90,000 clones, over 80% seen once. The sequencing here drew on peripheral blood, taken after pregnancy. These receptor sequences come from a female donor with multiple sclerosis, enrolled in a pregnancy study.

Comments on this clone: At one boundary the junction diverges from the germline segment, which might be a read error. The chain is built from TRBV7-9 and TRBJ2-7, with D maybe TRBD2 (6 bases). CDR3 size: 12 residues. Germline CDR1 reads SEHNR; CDR2 reads FQNEAQ (reference sequence). The CDR3 spells CASSLGQGLCHF. The DNA of the CDR3 is TGTGCCAGCAGCTTAGGGCAGGGACTTTGCCATTTC.

This rearrangement joins TRBV7-2 to TRBJ2-7; a possible D gene is TRBD2 (5 bases). From germline, CDR1 is SGHTA and CDR2 FQGNSA. CDR3 length equals 12 residues. V was shortened by 5 bases and J by 2 bases, with 7 bases between the two germline ends. CDR3 amino acids: CASSPGTYEQYF. In DNA, the CDR3 is TGTGCCAGCAGCCCGGGGACCTACGAGCAGTACTTC. Combining the CDR3 with reference TRBV7-2 and TRBJ2-7 gives the whole variable domain GAGVSQSPSNKVTEKGKDVELRCDPISGHTALYWYRQSLGQGLEFLIYFQGNSAPDKSGLPSDRFSAERTGGSVSTLTIQRTQQEDSAVYLCASSPGTYEQYFGPGTRLTVT.

This rearrangement joins TRBV14 to TRBJ1-1; D gene unclear. Looked up from germline, CDR1 is SGHDN and CDR2 is FVKESK. The CDR3 has 13 amino acids. Trimming shortened V by 2 bases and J by 6 bases, and 10 bases separated the two germline ends. The CDR3 DNA follows: TGTGCCAGCAGCCAATATGGAGTGCCTGAAGCTTTCTTT. This codes for CASSQYGVPEAFF.

The chain employs TRBV19 and TRBJ2-3; 10 bases align to TRBD2. CDR3 length: 13 residues. V lost 8 bases to trimming and J lost 4 bases; unmatched junction nucleotides: 3. Looked up from germline, CDR1 is LNHDA and CDR2 is SQIVND (reference sequence). The CDR3 DNA follows: TGTGCCAGTGGGCTAGCGGGAGCAGATACGCAGTATTTT. Protein product: CASGLAGADTQYF.

The chain links TRBV18 to TRBJ1-1, with TRBD1 matching over 7 bases. Germline values: CDR1 KGHSH, CDR2 LQKENI. With 3 bases clipped from V and 1 base from J, the junction kept 11 bases outside the gene matches. The CDR3 is made up of 17 amino acids. CDR3 residues: CASSPNPLTGANTEAFF. The CDR3 nucleotides are TGTGCCAGCTCACCTAACCCTCTAACAGGGGCGAACACTGAAGCTTTCTTT.

The rearrangement joins TRBV29-1 to TRBJ2-7, with D perhaps matching TRBD1 (5 bases). The CDR3 totals 12 residues. Deletions cut 4 bases from V and 7 bases from J, with 14 bases between. Germline V CDR1 and CDR2: SQVTM, ANQGSEA. CDR3 protein: CSVAESGWEQYF. For the CDR3, the DNA is TGCAGCGTTGCGGAGTCAGGGTGGGAGCAGTACTTC.